This TCR beta chain was captured by sequencing in a study of blood T cell repertoires in COVID-19. Participants were aged about 18 to 100 years from 20 to 30 US areas. V was pared by 5 bases and J by 7 bases, with 14 bases between. CDR3 length equals 13 residues. The V gene's germline CDR1 is LNHDA and CDR2 SQIVND (reference sequence). Assay: immunoSEQ multiplex PCR; the TCRdb copy retains only in-frame clones and omits some. The profile covers about 230,000 clones, with roughly nine tenths appearing a single time and over 3% taken by the ten largest. The genes are TRBV19 and TRBJ1-2; no clear D gene. Source material: PBMCs or T cells enriched from blood (not recorded which). This clonotype was sampled from a woman aged 45-59 years in a cohort exposed to, infected with or recovered from COVID-19 (not recorded which). CDR3 amino acids: CASSPREGGGYTF. Written as DNA, the CDR3 is TGTGCCAGTAGTCCGAGAGAGGGTGGTGGCTACACCTTC.